This T cell receptor (beta chain) was captured in a study of shared clonotypes between healthy human individuals (dated by TCRdb to the early 2020s). As for the study more broadly: A few men and a couple of women, aged 18 to 49 years, made up the cohort. For each donor, three plates each were used for CD4 naive and CD4 memory, two plates were used for CD8 naive, and one plate was used for CD8 memory. The study deeply sequenced blood TCR repertoires of about 5 healthy adults to estimate repertoire size and the extent of clonotype sharing between individuals. To increase sequencing depth and limit assay-specific biases, TCR repertoire library preparation and sequencing were carried out by different laboratories using diverse techniques. Between about 0.8 and 9 billion PBMCs per donor were obtained by leukapheresis.

Summary of the overall study and its limitations: Pairwise subsampling led to the expectation that sequencing depth would affect the degree of clonotype sharing among donors. The genetic and exposure-history diversity represented was limited by the small number of donors. Compared with non-shared clonotypes, clonotypes shared by all four sorted-subset donors had higher generation probabilities. Incomplete sequencing was indicated by rarefaction of sorted-subset datasets, despite the large sequencing depth. Estimated clonotype richness was generally larger for naive than for memory subsets. Only blood was sampled, and tissue TCR repertoires likely differ from those in blood. When a handful of donors were compared, the shared fraction of clonotypes was around 4.6% for naive CD4, around 3.5% for naive CD8, 2.3% for memory CD4, and around 0.4% for memory CD8.

The germline V gene provides CDR1 MNHNS and CDR2 SASEGT. The CDR3 covers 16 residues, taking in both the cysteine and the phenylalanine. Kept here is only the CDR3 DNA, which spans 48 bases and is read in frame from base 1. V trim: 4 bases; J trim: 5 bases; unmatched bases: 13. Donors were healthy HIV-negative adults with no recently reported acute infections or vaccinations. All donors were Caucasian adults living in Nashville, Tennessee, USA. Magnetic negative selection was used to enrich CD4+ T cells, after which naive cells were positively selected on CD45RA and the negative fraction became the memory subset. Blood was collected by leukapheresis, and PBMCs were isolated by Ficoll-Histopaque density gradient centrifugation and then cryopreserved in liquid nitrogen vapor phase. Analytical flow cytometry was used to check the purity and quantity of every magnetically sorted T cell population. Each sorted fraction had its genomic DNA isolated and then quantified by UV absorbance on a Nanodrop 2000c.

TCR CDR3 regions were amplified from genomic DNA by multiplex PCR using the deep immunoSEQ assay. Genomic DNA extracted from each cell subset was distributed evenly over all wells of several immunoSEQ 96-well plates, and each plate served as one replicate. For sorted subsets, approximately 210 ng of genomic DNA, equivalent to some 30,000 T cell genomes, went into each replicate PCR. The purified libraries were quantified using a Qubit 3.0 fluorometer, sized with a Bioanalyzer 2100, and then quantified again using the KAPA Library Quantification kit. Every immunoSEQ 96-well plate was sequenced on a dedicated single-read 150-cycle Illumina NextSeq 550 flow cell. The paper's processing steps were these. The immunoSEQ output contained only junctional sequences without quality scores, so filtering could not match that applied to full-length reads. Sequences were annotated with PyIR, a Python wrapper for IgBLAST v1.9, using IMGT germline references to assign V/J genes and CDR3. Reads were filtered out if the reads had weak V/J assignments (E-value above 1e-6), no CDR3, stop codons, out-of-frame junctions, or ambiguous translated residues. V3J clonotypes were defined as sequences sharing the same inferred V gene, J gene, and CDR3 amino acid sequence. Percentage overlap between repertoires was calculated by dividing the number of shared unique clonotypes by the size of the smaller repertoire. RTK rarefaction, the Chao1 estimator, and Recon v2.1 estimates of unobserved clonotypes were used to assess repertoire richness. For all TCRbeta clonotypes obtained by the gDNA method from a few donors, generation probabilities were computed with OLGA. Here the immuneACCESS table is served through TCRdb, limited to in-frame sequences with V and J called. Missing clones are a known gap in these copies; in checked studies unresolved V genes cover under half, and the rest lacks a known reason. V and J calls and clone size are as listed in that table; D and trimming were resolved from the DNA. The sample yields a few million clones; more than 90% were counted once. The ten biggest clones cover over 0.12% of the sample.

Concerning this clone itself: The target of this receptor is not known. One base away there is no much larger clone; base qualities are not given.

The chain uses TRBV6-1 and TRBJ2-5; 7 bases in the middle match TRBD2. This TCR derives from a man between 18 and 35 years old in good health. Sequenced sample: naive CD4+ T cells sorted from blood. The sample's cell subset or site label is to be understood as: CD45RA+ positively selected. For the CDR3, the sequence is CASSVLGRGEGETQYF. DNA sequence: TGTGCCAGCAGTGTCCTTGGTCGGGGGGAAGGGGAGACCCAGTACTTC.